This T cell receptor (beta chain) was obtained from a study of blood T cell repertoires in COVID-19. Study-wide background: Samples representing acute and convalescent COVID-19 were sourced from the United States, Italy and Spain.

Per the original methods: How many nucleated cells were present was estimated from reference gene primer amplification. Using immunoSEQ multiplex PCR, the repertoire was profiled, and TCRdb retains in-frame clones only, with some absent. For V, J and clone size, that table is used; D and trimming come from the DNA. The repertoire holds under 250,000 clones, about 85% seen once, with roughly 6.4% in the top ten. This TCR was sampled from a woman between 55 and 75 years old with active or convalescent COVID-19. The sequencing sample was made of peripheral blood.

The CDR3 DNA reads as TGCGCCAGCACCCGGACTGTGTTTGGCTACACCTTC. Amino acids: CASTRTVFGYTF. The chain carries TRBV10-1 and TRBJ1-2; the D is unclear. The CDR3 runs 12 residues. Germline values: CDR1 WNHNN, CDR2 SYGVQD (reference sequence). Trimming left V 7 bases short and J 7 bases short, with 13 bases between.